This TCR beta chain was sequenced in a study of OX40 agonist ivuxolimab in advanced cancers. For the study at large: Hepatocellular carcinoma, melanoma, renal cell or head and neck cancer affected the dose-escalation patients. General study points: CD4+ and CD8+ blood T cells expanded clonally by week 6 at 0.1 to 3.0 mg/kg.

The sample holds a few counts of this clone. Its antigen is unidentified. TCRdb's table, derived via immunoSEQ multiplex PCR, lists solely in-frame clones and lacks some. The sample holds roughly 48,000 clones, roughly 88% seen once. The germline CDR1 and CDR2 sequences are MNHEY and SVGAGI. Deletions cut 9 bases from V and 2 bases from J, with 12 bases between. The CDR3 sequence is 13 residues long. The sample was CD4+ or CD8+ T cells sorted from blood, taken in a trial of the OX40 agonist ivuxolimab. The sequence derives from an adult with an advanced solid tumor such as melanoma, head and neck, liver or kidney cancer. The chain recombines TRBV6-5 with TRBJ2-3, with D perhaps matching TRBD2 (5 bases). The CDR3 loop is CASSADFTDTQYF. The CDR3 DNA is TGTGCCAGTTCAGCGGATTTCACAGATACGCAGTATTTT.